This T cell receptor (beta chain) was obtained from a study of beta chain features in type 1 diabetes (dated by TCRdb to the late 2010s). About the full investigation: Mean age, gender distribution, total cell number and subset yield did not differ between patients and healthy donors. Naive and central memory subsets were obtained from all 30 or so donors, but regulatory and stem cell-like memory subsets were isolated from only 8 patients and about 8 healthy donors. Across all samples, about 110 million sorted cells were examined, and cell number per subset correlated strongly with RNA yield. The study compared the TCRB repertoires of sorted circulating CD4+ T cell subsets in recently diagnosed type 1 diabetes patients with those in matched healthy donors. General findings and caveats noted by the study authors: HLA sub-analyses involved small numbers of individuals, so any influence of HLA type on TCRB rearrangement remained unresolved. Because cDNA rather than genomic DNA was sequenced, highly expressing activated cells could have been over-represented, although no difference in activation and CD3 levels was found between groups. Fewer insertions and more nucleotide deletions at VDJ recombination sites were observed in patients with type 1 diabetes, implying thymic rearrangement abnormalities. Naive, central memory and regulatory TCRB repertoires appeared more similar among patients than among healthy donors. Shorter templates might be favored by PCR, yet because patient and control samples were amplified and corrected together, any such skew would affect both groups equally. A moderate but significant shortening of TCRB CDR3 length was observed in type 1 diabetes patients in all four CD4+ subsets.

The CDR3 runs 13 amino acids, cysteine and phenylalanine included. The DNA shown is the 39-base CDR3, in frame from base 1. From a lookup of the germline V gene, CDR1 and CDR2 are SQVTM and ANQGSEA. The germline ends are 9 bases apart after V is trimmed by 4 bases and J by 0 bases. The High Capacity cDNA Reverse Transcription Kit was used to reverse transcribe all of the isolated RNA, meaning that expressed TCRB transcripts were what got sequenced. Deep immunoSEQ sequencing was performed on naive, central memory and regulatory T cell samples, with an average of roughly 4 million total reads per sample. Sorted cells were lysed in RLT buffer, and RNA was extracted using DNase-treated RNeasy Micro or Mini kits according to cell number. Each cell subset was processed separately to prevent cross-contamination, with patient and healthy donor samples processed together. The immunoSEQ multiplex PCR was used to amplify TCRB sequences from cDNA, generating 87-bp fragments that spanned the CDR3 region. Sequencing of the amplicons was performed on the Illumina HiSeq platform. The authors' pipeline ran thus. PCR bias was computationally corrected using synthetic template baselines, reads within Hamming distance 2 were collapsed, and singletons that could not be merged were discarded. Reads were aligned against IMGT so that V, D and J genes, CDR3 length and insertions or deletions at six rearrangement sites could be assigned. Within each subset, clonotype counts were normalized to sorted cell number, after which true diversity and Gini coefficients were computed with the tcR R package. The overlap coefficient, calculated on TCRB nucleotide sequences, was used to quantify repertoire sharing. As a proxy for the pre-selection repertoire, out-of-frame TCRB sequences from naive cells were analyzed. TCRdb took this table from immuneACCESS and kept in-frame rearrangements with V and J called. Such tables lack part of the clones; where checked against another copy, unresolved V genes explain under half of the gap, and the rest is unexplained. That table furnishes V, J and clone size, whereas the DNA furnished D and trimming. Here the sample has hundreds of thousands of clones; about 71% occur a single time. In total, the top ten clones hold approximately 0.053% of the sample.

A note on this clone: What this receptor recognizes is not known. It has no much larger one-base neighbor in the sample; base qualities were not kept.

A single peripheral blood draw of around 120 mL on average was collected from each donor into heparinised tubes. A BD FACSAria II and a panel including CD45RO, CCR7, CD25, CD127, CD95 and CD27 were used to sort naive, central memory, regulatory and stem cell-like memory CD4+ T cells. Every sorted population had a purity above 95%. Right away, PBMCs were isolated by Lymphoprep density gradient centrifugation and were stained directly, with no culture step. So that batch effects would be minimized, each experiment stained and sorted samples in pairs, pairing one healthy donor with one patient. The material sequenced was naive CD4+ T cells from blood. The cell subset or site label of this sample denotes: true naive CD4+ T cells. The V and J genes are TRBV29-1 and TRBJ1-2, with the D gene not confidently named. The receptor was isolated from a man aged 30 to 45 in good health. The CDR3 region reads CSVARPTNYGYTF. The nucleotide sequence reads as follows: TGCAGCGTTGCGAGGCCAACTAACTATGGCTACACCTTC.